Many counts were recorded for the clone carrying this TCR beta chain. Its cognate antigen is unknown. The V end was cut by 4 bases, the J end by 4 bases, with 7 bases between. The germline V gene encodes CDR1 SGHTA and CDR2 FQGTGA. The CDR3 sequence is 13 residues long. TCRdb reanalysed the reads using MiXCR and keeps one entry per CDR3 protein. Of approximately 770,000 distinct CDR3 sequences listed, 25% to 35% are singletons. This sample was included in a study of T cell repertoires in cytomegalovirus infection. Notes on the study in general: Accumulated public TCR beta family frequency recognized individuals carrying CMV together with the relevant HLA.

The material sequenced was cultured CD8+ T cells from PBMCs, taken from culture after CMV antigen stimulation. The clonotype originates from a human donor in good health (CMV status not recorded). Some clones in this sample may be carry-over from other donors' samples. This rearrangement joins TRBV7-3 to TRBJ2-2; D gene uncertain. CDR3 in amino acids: CASSSRVTGELFF. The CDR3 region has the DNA TGTGCCAGCAGCTCCCGCGTCACCGGGGAGCTGTTTTTT.